This entry is about one T cell receptor (beta chain). Study processing details: Amplification of reference gene primers provided the estimated nucleated cell counts. Here immunoSEQ multiplex PCR was the method, and the copy in TCRdb shows in-frame clones only, minus some. The V and J calls and clone size were taken over from that table, and D and trimming were inferred from the DNA. The table shows tens of thousands of clones, with roughly 82% occurring only once. The data originate from a study of blood T cell repertoires in COVID-19. Study background: COVID-19 samples collected from the United States, Italy and Spain covered acute and convalescent phases. T cells, B-cell-depleted T cells, or PBMCs supplied cDNA or gDNA.

Trimming at V came to 4 bases and at J to 6 bases, leaving 9 bases not matched to a gene. This CDR3 is built from 16 residues. Germline lookup yields CDR1 SGHAT and CDR2 FQDESV (reference sequence). The sample was peripheral blood. V usage is TRBV11-1 and J usage is TRBJ2-1; the match to TRBD1 covers 10 bases. The TCR sequence derives from an elderly woman with active or convalescent COVID-19. The CDR3 here is CASSSSGTGEGNEQFF. The CDR3 DNA sequence: TGTGCCAGCAGCTCCTCCGGGACAGGGGAGGGCAATGAGCAGTTCTTC.